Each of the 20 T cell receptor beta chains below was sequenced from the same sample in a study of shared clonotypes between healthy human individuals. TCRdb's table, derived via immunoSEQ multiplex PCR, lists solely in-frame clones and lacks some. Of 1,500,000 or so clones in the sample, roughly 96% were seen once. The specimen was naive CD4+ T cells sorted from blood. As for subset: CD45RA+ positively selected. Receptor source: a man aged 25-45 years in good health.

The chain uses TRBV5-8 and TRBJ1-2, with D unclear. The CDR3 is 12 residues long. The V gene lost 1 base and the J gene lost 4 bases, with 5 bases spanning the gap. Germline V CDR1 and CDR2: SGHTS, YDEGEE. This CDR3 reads CASSLPGYGYTF. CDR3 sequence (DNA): TGTGCCAGCAGCTTGCCAGGCTATGGCTACACCTTC.

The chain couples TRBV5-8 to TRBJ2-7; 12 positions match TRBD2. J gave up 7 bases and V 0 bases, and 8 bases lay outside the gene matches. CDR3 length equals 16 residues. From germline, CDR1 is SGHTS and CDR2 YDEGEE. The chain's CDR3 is CASSLGLAGVFLEQYF. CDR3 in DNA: TGTGCCAGCAGCTTGGGACTAGCGGGAGTCTTTTTGGAGCAGTACTTC.

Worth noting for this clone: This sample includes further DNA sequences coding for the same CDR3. CDR3 residues: CASSPRTSYEQYF. CDR3 nucleotide sequence: TGTGCCAGCAGCCCCAGGACTTCCTACGAGCAGTACTTC. V and J are TRBV5-4 and TRBJ2-7; a possible D gene is TRBD2 (5 bases). V lost 4 bases, J lost 1 base, and 9 bases lay in between. The CDR3 length is 13 residues. CDR1 and CDR2 (germline): SGHNT, YYREEE (reference sequence).

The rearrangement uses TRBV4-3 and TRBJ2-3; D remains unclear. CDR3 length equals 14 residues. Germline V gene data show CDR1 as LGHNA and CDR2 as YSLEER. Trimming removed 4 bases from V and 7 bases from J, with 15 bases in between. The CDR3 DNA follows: TGCGCCAGCAGCCTCGCGGCCCTAGGAAATACGCAGTATTTT. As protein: CASSLAALGNTQYF.

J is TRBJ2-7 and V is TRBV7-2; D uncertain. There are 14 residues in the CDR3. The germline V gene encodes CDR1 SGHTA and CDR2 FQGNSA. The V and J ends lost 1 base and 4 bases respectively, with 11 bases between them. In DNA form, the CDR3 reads TGTGCCAGCAGCTTAGAGACGGCGTCGTACGAGCAGTACTTC. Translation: CASSLETASYEQYF.

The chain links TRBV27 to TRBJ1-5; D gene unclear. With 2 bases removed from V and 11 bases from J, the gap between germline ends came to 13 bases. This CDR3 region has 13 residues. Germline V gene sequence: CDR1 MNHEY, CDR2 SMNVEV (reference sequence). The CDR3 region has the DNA TGTGCCAGCAGTTTAAAGGGTGGCGGAGCCCAGCATTTT. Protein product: CASSLKGGGAQHF.

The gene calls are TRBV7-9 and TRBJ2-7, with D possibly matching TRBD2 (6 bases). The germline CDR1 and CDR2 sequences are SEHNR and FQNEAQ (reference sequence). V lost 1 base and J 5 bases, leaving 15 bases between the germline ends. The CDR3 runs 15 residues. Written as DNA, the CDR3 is TGTGCCAGCAGCTTAGACGTGGGAGGTTGGAACGAGCAGTACTTC. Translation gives CASSLDVGGWNEQYF.

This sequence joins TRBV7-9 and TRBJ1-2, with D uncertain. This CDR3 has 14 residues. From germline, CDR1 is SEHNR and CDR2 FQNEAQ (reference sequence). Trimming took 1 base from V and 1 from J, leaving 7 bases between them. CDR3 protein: CASSLDSYNYGYTF. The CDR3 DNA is TGTGCCAGCAGCTTAGACAGCTATAACTATGGCTACACCTTC.

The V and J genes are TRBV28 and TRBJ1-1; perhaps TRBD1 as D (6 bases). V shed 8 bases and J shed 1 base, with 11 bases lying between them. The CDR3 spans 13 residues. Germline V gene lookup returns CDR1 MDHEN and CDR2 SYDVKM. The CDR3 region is CASLLGQNTEAFF. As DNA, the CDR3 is TGTGCCAGCCTGTTGGGACAGAACACTGAAGCTTTCTTT.

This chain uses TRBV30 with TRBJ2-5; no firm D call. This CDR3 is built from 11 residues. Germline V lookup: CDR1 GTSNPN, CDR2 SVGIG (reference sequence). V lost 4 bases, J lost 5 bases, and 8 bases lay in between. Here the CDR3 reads CAWKGWETQYF. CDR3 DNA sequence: TGTGCCTGGAAAGGGTGGGAGACCCAGTACTTC.

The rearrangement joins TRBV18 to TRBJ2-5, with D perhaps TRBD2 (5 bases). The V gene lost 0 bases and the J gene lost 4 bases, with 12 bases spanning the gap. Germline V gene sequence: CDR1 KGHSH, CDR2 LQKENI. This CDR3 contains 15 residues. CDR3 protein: CASSPPGSRAETQYF. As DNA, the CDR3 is TGTGCCAGCTCACCACCTGGATCGAGGGCAGAGACCCAGTACTTC. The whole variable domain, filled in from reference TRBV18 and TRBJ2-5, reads NAGVMQNPRHLVRRRGQEARLRCSPMKGHSHVYWYRQLPEEGLKFMVYLQKENIIDESGMPKERFSAEFPKEGPSILRIQQVVRGDSAAYFCASSPPGSRAETQYFGPGTRLLVL.

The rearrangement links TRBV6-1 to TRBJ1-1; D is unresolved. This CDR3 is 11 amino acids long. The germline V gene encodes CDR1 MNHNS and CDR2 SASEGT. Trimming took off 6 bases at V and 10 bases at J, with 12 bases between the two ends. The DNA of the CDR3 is TGTGCCAGCAGGTTTACCTTCGGAGCTTTCTTT. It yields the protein CASRFTFGAFF.

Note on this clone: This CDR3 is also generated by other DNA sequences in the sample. In nucleotides, the CDR3 is TGCGCCAGCAGCTTTGGAGGGAACACTGAAGCTTTCTTT. This translates into CASSFGGNTEAFF. This rearrangement joins TRBV5-1 to TRBJ1-1; D is ambiguous. This CDR3 has 13 residues. CDR1 is SGHRS, CDR2 YFSETQ, per germline. V lost 2 bases, J lost 1 base, and 6 bases lay in between.

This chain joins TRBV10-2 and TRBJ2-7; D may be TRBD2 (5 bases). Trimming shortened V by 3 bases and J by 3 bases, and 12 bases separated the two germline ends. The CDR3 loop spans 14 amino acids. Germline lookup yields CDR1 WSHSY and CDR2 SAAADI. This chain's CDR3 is CASSDPVRVYEQYF. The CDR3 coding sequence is TGCGCCAGCAGTGATCCTGTGAGGGTCTACGAGCAGTACTTC.

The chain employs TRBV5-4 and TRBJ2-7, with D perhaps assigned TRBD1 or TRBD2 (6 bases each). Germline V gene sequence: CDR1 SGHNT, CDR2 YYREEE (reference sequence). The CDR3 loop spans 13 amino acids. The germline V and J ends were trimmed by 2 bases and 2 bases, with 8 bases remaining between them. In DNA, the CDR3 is TGTGCCAGCAGCTTCCGGGGGCCCTACGAGCAGTACTTC. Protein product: CASSFRGPYEQYF.

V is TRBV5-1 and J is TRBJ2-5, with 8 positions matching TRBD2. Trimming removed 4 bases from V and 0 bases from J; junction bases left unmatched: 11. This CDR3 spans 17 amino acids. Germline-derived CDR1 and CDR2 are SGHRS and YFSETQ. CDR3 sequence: CASSPGSLADYQETQYF. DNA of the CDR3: TGCGCCAGCAGCCCCGGCTCACTAGCGGATTACCAAGAGACCCAGTACTTC.

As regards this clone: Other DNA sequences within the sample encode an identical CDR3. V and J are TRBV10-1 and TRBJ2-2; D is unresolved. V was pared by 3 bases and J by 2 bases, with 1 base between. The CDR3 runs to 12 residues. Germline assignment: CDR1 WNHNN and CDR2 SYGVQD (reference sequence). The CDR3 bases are TGCGCCAGCAGTGAAAACACCGGGGAGCTGTTTTTT. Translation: CASSENTGELFF.

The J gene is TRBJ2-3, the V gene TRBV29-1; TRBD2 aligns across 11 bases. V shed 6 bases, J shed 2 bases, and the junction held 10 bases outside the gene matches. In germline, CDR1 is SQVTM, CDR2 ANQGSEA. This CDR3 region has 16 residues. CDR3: CSVRVVAGGLTDTQYF. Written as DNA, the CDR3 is TGCAGCGTCCGAGTGGTAGCGGGAGGGCTCACAGATACGCAGTATTTT.

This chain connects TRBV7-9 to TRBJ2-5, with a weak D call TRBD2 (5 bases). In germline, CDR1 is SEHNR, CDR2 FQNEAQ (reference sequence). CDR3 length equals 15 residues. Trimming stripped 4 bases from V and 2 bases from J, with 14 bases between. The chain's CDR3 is CASSWETSSQETQYF. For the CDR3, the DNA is TGTGCCAGCAGCTGGGAGACTTCGAGTCAAGAGACCCAGTACTTC.

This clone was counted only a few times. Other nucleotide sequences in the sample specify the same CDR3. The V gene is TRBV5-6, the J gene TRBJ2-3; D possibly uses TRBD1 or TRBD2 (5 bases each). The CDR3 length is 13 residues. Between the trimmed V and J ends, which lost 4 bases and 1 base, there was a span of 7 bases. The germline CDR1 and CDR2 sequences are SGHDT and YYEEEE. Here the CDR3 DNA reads TGTGCCAGCAGCCTGGGGGGCACAGATACGCAGTATTTT. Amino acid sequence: CASSLGGTDTQYF. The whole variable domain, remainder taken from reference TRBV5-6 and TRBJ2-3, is DAGVTQSPTHLIKTRGQQVTLRCSPKSGHDTVSWYQQALGQGPQFIFQYYEEEERQRGNFPDRFSGHQFPNYSSELNVNALLLGDSALYLCASSLGGTDTQYFGPGTRLTVL.